This T cell receptor beta chain was sequenced during a study of shared clonotypes between healthy human individuals. Per the germline V gene, CDR1 is SGHTA and CDR2 is FQGTGA. Trimming shortened V by 5 bases and J by 5 bases, and 30 bases separated the two germline ends. This CDR3 has 19 residues. When samples were unsorted, around 83 million PBMCs were used for genomic DNA. As to this clone: The antigen remains undetermined.

Study results and caveats: Only blood was sampled; tissue repertoires likely differ.

Profiled with immunoSEQ multiplex PCR; TCRdb holds only in-frame clones, not every one. The sample carries some 490,000 clones, around 73% recorded once. The receptor's source is a woman between 40 and 55 years old in good health. Some clones in this sample may be carry-over from other donors' samples. This chain links TRBV7-3 with TRBJ1-2, with D perhaps TRBD1 (5 bases). Source material: PBMCs. CDR3 sequence: CASSLQKPPPGAGGYGYTF. Here the CDR3 DNA reads TGTGCCAGCAGCCTTCAAAAGCCCCCCCCCGGCGCTGGGGGTTATGGCTACACCTTC.